In this sample, the clone carrying this TCR beta chain turned up a few times. Antigen specificity is unknown. PCR was performed using 60 Vbeta and 13 Jbeta primers. The table came from immunoSEQ multiplex PCR; TCRdb's copy has only in-frame clones and leaves some out. The profile shows 35,000 to 45,000 clones, around 49% of them singletons. The data derive from a study of cytomegalovirus exposure and HLA in healthy donors. Study summary: An earlier analysis found roughly 100 million unique TCR beta sequences from approximately 170 million T cells. Study-wide findings and caveats: Fewer N-insertions than the roughly 670-donor mean were reportedly shown by an Asian-associated ancestry cluster in a later analysis. Later work associated more than 15,000 TCR beta sequences with HLA alleles at 0.05 false discovery rate.

The sample taken for sequencing was PBMCs. The clonotype was recovered from a woman in her 40s in good health and CMV-seropositive.

The DNA for the CDR3 is TGTGCCAGCAGCTTAGTTCGGGGGGAGGCTTTCTTT. It specifies CASSLVRGEAFF. The chain combines TRBV11-2 with TRBJ1-1, with D perhaps TRBD1 (5 bases). The CDR3 length is 12 residues. V lost 1 base and J 11 bases, leaving 11 bases between the germline ends. Per the germline V gene, CDR1 is SGHAT and CDR2 is FQNNGV.